Described below is a single TCR beta chain sequence and its context. Profiled with immunoSEQ multiplex PCR; TCRdb holds only in-frame clones, not every one. The sample holds approximately 200,000 clones, around 80% seen once. The sample belongs to a study of blood T cell repertoires in COVID-19. Across the study: Acute and convalescent COVID-19 specimens originated in the United States, Italy and Spain. T cells, B-cell-depleted T cells, or PBMCs provided the cDNA or gDNA that served as material.

V was pared by 0 bases and J by 3 bases, with 12 bases between. Germline V gene sequence: CDR1 LNHDA, CDR2 SQIVND (reference sequence). The CDR3 runs to 15 residues. The specimen was peripheral blood. The J gene is TRBJ2-7, the V gene TRBV19; D unclear. This receptor was obtained from a woman older than 75 with COVID-19, enrolled during active disease. CDR3 region: CASSIDLGYFYEQYF. The CDR3, as DNA: TGTGCCAGTAGTATAGATCTCGGTTACTTCTACGAGCAGTACTTC.